A few counts support the clone carrying this T cell receptor beta chain. As yet, its antigen is unknown. The CDR3 sequence is 14 residues long. V lost 6 bases and J lost 4, with 12 bases in between. Germline V CDR1 and CDR2: WNHNN, SYGVQD (reference sequence). PCR or immunohistochemistry showed mismatch repair deficiency in every enrolled patient. A few pembrolizumab responders had their TCRs sequenced. This sample was taken from a study of PD-1 blockade in mismatch repair-deficient tumors. Study results and caveats: Rapid post-treatment expansion, then contraction, generally preceding radiologic response, marked tumor-resident clones.

Measured with immunoSEQ multiplex PCR; TCRdb has only the in-frame clones, and not every one. The table includes fewer than 50,000 clones, 70% to 80% detected once. The gene calls are TRBV10-1 and TRBJ2-2; no reliable D call. The input for sequencing was peripheral blood, taken 4 weeks after starting pembrolizumab. The TCR was taken from an adult with mismatch repair-deficient cancer. The CDR3 loop reads CASRERVSTGELFF. Written as DNA, the CDR3 is TGCGCCAGCAGGGAACGGGTTTCCACCGGGGAGCTGTTTTTT.